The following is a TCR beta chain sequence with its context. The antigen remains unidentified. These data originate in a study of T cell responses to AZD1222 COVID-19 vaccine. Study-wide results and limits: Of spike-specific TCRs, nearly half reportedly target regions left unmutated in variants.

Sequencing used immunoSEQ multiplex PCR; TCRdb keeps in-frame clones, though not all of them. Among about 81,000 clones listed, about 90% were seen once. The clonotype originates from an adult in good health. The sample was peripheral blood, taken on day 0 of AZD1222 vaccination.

The CDR3 sequence is CASSQSGTSGTDTQYF. For the CDR3, the DNA is TGCGCCAGCAGCCAATCCGGGACTAGCGGGACAGATACGCAGTATTTT. The gene calls are TRBV4-1 and TRBJ2-3, with 12 bases matching TRBD2. Germline loops: CDR1 MGHRA, CDR2 YSYEKL. V lost 2 bases to trimming and J lost 3 bases; unmatched junction nucleotides: 3. The CDR3 length is 16 residues.